This T cell receptor (beta chain) came from a study of blood T cell repertoires in COVID-19. Study background: There were acute and convalescent COVID-19 samples, and they came from the United States, Italy and Spain. In each case, the material was cDNA or gDNA derived from T cells, B-cell-depleted T cells, or PBMCs.

The germline V gene encodes CDR1 KGHSH and CDR2 LQKENI. J lost 5 bases, V lost 10 bases, and 12 bases had no gene match. The CDR3 loop spans 15 amino acids. Original processing notes: Amplification with reference gene primers provided the estimates of nucleated cell counts. The repertoire was sequenced with immunoSEQ multiplex PCR; TCRdb's copy has only in-frame clones and lacks some. Clone size and V and J calls were adopted from that table, with D and trimming inferred from the DNA. The sample lists some 400,000 clones; more than 75% were seen once. The sequence was obtained from a human donor with acute or convalescent COVID-19. The donor label of this sample is uncertain. This chain links TRBV18 with TRBJ1-1; 11 bases line up with TRBD1. Sequences were obtained from peripheral blood. CDR3 sequence: CATTRGQGGRTEAFF. The CDR3 nucleotides are TGTGCCACAACCAGGGGACAGGGGGGAAGGACTGAAGCTTTCTTT.